The rows below give T cell receptor beta chains drawn from one sample of a study of T cells after yellow fever vaccination. TCRdb used MiXCR to reprocess the 5' RACE reads, holding one entry per CDR3 protein. The profile shows about 73,000 distinct CDR3 sequences, roughly 7.7% of them singletons. The material sequenced was CD8+ T cells sorted from PBMCs, taken on the day of the yellow fever booster vaccination. These TCRs come from a man aged 25-45 years who received the YFV17D yellow fever vaccine. Both conserved end residues are part of each CDR3. D genes are given only for firm matches. Size values are once, few and many counts, or a class for expanded clones, and some rows have none.

CDR3,DNA,V,size,J,D
CASSFASGAYEQYF,TGTGCCAGCAGCTTCGCTAGCGGGGCCTACGAGCAGTACTTC,TRBV7-2,.,TRBJ2-7,TRBD2
CASSGREDATDTQYF,TGTGCCAGCAGCGGGCGGGAGGACGCCACAGATACGCAGTATTTT,TRBV5-4,many,TRBJ2-3,TRBD2
CASSHRDRGPYNEQFF,TGTGCCAGCAGCCACCGGGACAGGGGGCCCTACAATGAGCAGTTCTTC,TRBV12-3/TRBV12-4,.,TRBJ2-1,TRBD1
CSVARGLYNEQFF,TGCAGCGTTGCCCGTGGGTTATACAATGAGCAGTTCTTC,TRBV29-1,few,TRBJ2-1,.
CASSQEGTANTGELFF,TGTGCCAGCAGCCAAGAAGGGACAGCGAACACCGGGGAGCTGTTTTTT,TRBV3-1,few,TRBJ2-2,TRBD1
CASSQPGGADTDTQYF,TGTGCCAGCAGCCAACCCGGGGGAGCAGACACAGATACGCAGTATTTT,TRBV14,.,TRBJ2-3,.
CASSLEFMAGVGTDTQYF,TGTGCCAGCAGCTTAGAATTTATGGCGGGAGTGGGCACAGATACGCAGTATTTT,TRBV11-2,many,TRBJ2-3,TRBD2
CASSYSGLAGSYEQYF,TGTGCCAGCAGTTATAGTGGGCTAGCGGGCTCCTACGAGCAGTACTTC,TRBV28,medium-sized,TRBJ2-7,TRBD2
CAISDGGPNTEAFF,TGTGCCATCAGTGATGGGGGCCCGAACACTGAAGCTTTCTTT,TRBV10-3,.,TRBJ1-1,.
CASSLSTRSSYEQYF,TGTGCCAGCAGTTTATCAACTCGGAGCTCCTACGAGCAGTACTTC,TRBV27,few,TRBJ2-7,.
CASIGLGLDFHEQYF,TGTGCCAGCATTGGATTGGGACTAGATTTCCACGAGCAGTACTTC,TRBV12-3/TRBV12-4,.,TRBJ2-7,TRBD2
CASSQDSQLAGPDTQYF,TGCGCCAGCAGCCAAGATTCCCAACTAGCGGGACCAGATACGCAGTATTTT,TRBV4-3,many,TRBJ2-3,TRBD2
CASSSQGRELFF,TGTGCCAGCAGTTCCCAGGGAAGGGAGCTGTTTTTT,TRBV6-5,.,TRBJ2-2,.
CASSSGQLLYF,TGCGCCAGCAGCTCGGGACAGTTACTGTACTTC,TRBV5-1,few,TRBJ2-7,TRBD1
CASSFGEANTEAFF,TGTGCCAGCAGTTTCGGTGAGGCGAACACTGAAGCTTTCTTT,TRBV12-3/TRBV12-4,.,TRBJ1-1,.
CASSHAGFIDSPLHF,TGTGCCAGCAGCCATGCAGGATTTATCGATTCACCCCTCCACTTT,TRBV4-2,.,TRBJ1-6,.
CASNPGSLSHEQFF,TGTGCCAGCAACCCGGGGTCCTTATCCCATGAGCAGTTCTTC,TRBV27,few,TRBJ2-1,.
CASSPASGGNEQFF,TGTGCCAGCAGCCCGGCTAGCGGAGGCAATGAGCAGTTCTTC,TRBV12-3/TRBV12-4,many,TRBJ2-1,TRBD2
CASSPAHGNTIYF,TGTGCCAGCAGCCCTGCGCACGGAAACACCATATATTTT,TRBV7-6,many,TRBJ1-3,.
CASSSLGGRDRQYF,TGTGCCAGCAGCTCGTTGGGCGGGAGGGATCGACAGTACTTC,TRBV5-6,.,TRBJ2-5,TRBD2
CSARAGIYEQYF,TGCAGTGCTCGGGCGGGGATCTACGAGCAGTACTTC,TRBV20-1,few,TRBJ2-7,.
CATSDFYSNQPQHF,TGTGCCACCAGTGATTTCTATAGCAATCAGCCCCAGCATTTT,TRBV24-1,many,TRBJ1-5,.
CSARDNSGEGYEQYF,TGCAGTGCTAGAGATAACAGTGGGGAGGGCTACGAGCAGTACTTC,TRBV20-1,many,TRBJ2-7,TRBD2
CASSQGGGFTDTQYF,TGCGCCAGCAGCCAAGGCGGGGGTTTCACAGATACGCAGTATTTT,TRBV4-3,.,TRBJ2-3,TRBD2
CASSPAGGSYEQYF,TGTGCCAGCAGCCCAGCGGGAGGTTCCTACGAGCAGTACTTC,TRBV9,.,TRBJ2-7,TRBD2
CSAGPGFSPYEQYF,TGCAGTGCTGGGCCGGGGTTCAGTCCCTACGAGCAGTACTTC,TRBV20-1,many,TRBJ2-7,.
CAIRRPLAGRSYEQYF,TGTGCCATCAGGAGGCCTCTAGCGGGTCGATCCTACGAGCAGTACTTC,TRBV10-3,few,TRBJ2-7,TRBD2
CASSLAKGEGYEQYF,TGTGCCAGCAGCTTAGCAAAGGGTGAGGGGTACGAGCAGTACTTC,TRBV7-8,.,TRBJ2-7,.
CATMQLGGTQYF,TGTGCCACCATGCAGCTGGGGGGAACTCAGTACTTC,TRBV15,many,TRBJ2-4,.
CSVEDQVDLGGGNTIYF,TGCAGCGTTGAAGATCAGGTGGACCTCGGGGGTGGAAACACCATATATTTT,TRBV29-1,few,TRBJ1-3,.
CASSLGGSYEQYF,TGTGCCAGCAGCTTAGGGGGCTCCTACGAGCAGTACTTC,TRBV11-2,many,TRBJ2-7,.
CASSLEGSDSYEQYF,TGTGCCAGCAGCTTAGAAGGTAGCGACTCCTACGAGCAGTACTTC,TRBV7-6,few,TRBJ2-7,.
CASSLDRGYYEQYF,TGTGCCAGCAGCTTGGACAGGGGGTACTACGAGCAGTACTTC,TRBV7-6,many,TRBJ2-7,TRBD1
CSVERDGQETQYF,TGCAGCGTTGAGAGGGATGGTCAAGAGACCCAGTACTTC,TRBV29-1,many,TRBJ2-5,.
CASSLPGQGNEQFF,TGTGCCAGCAGCTTACCAGGACAGGGCAATGAGCAGTTCTTC,TRBV11-2,.,TRBJ2-1,TRBD1
CASSLATGEFYEQYF,TGTGCCAGCAGCTTAGCCACGGGGGAATTCTACGAGCAGTACTTC,TRBV11-2,few,TRBJ2-7,.
CASSSTDRDTDTQYF,TGTGCCAGCAGTTCGACGGACAGGGACACAGATACGCAGTATTTT,TRBV6-5,many,TRBJ2-3,TRBD1
CASGHRDFGELFF,TGTGCCAGCGGCCACAGGGATTTCGGGGAGCTGTTTTTT,TRBV6-2/TRBV6-3,many,TRBJ2-2,.
CSAELNEQFF,TGCAGCGCCGAGTTGAATGAGCAGTTCTTC,TRBV29-1,.,TRBJ2-1,.
CSVLQVNQETQYF,TGCAGCGTCCTACAGGTTAACCAAGAGACCCAGTACTTC,TRBV29-1,few,TRBJ2-5,.
CASSEYFGELFF,TGTGCCAGCAGTGAATACTTCGGGGAGCTGTTTTTT,TRBV25-1,many,TRBJ2-2,.
CASSFAGTPYF,TGTGCCAGCAGCTTCGCAGGTACGCCGTACTTC,TRBV7-9,few,TRBJ2-7,.
CASSPGNSNQPQHF,TGTGCCAGCAGCCCTGGGAATAGCAATCAGCCCCAGCATTTT,TRBV3-1,many,TRBJ1-5,.
CASSLTSGSWEQYF,TGTGCCAGCAGTTTGACTAGCGGGAGTTGGGAGCAGTACTTC,TRBV7-2,many,TRBJ2-7,TRBD2
CASSTRAWANVLTF,TGTGCCAGCAGCACAAGGGCCTGGGCCAACGTCCTGACTTTC,TRBV6-1,few,TRBJ2-6,.
CASRGTGSSEAFF,TGTGCCAGCAGGGGGACAGGATCATCTGAAGCTTTCTTT,TRBV7-9,few,TRBJ1-1,TRBD1
CSARVGGTNGNTIYF,TGCAGTGCTAGAGTTGGAGGGACGAATGGAAACACCATATATTTT,TRBV20-1,.,TRBJ1-3,.
CASSRTGYPETQYF,TGCGCCAGCAGCAGGACAGGGTACCCAGAGACCCAGTACTTC,TRBV4-3,many,TRBJ2-5,TRBD1
CASSPVQGPQETQYF,TGTGCCAGCTCACCCGTCCAGGGCCCTCAAGAGACCCAGTACTTC,TRBV18,few,TRBJ2-5,.
CASSQDGSYEQYF,TGTGCCAGCAGCCAAGATGGGTCCTACGAGCAGTACTTC,TRBV4-2,many,TRBJ2-7,.
CSARDRASGSTDQETQYF,TGCAGTGCTAGAGATCGTGCTAGCGGGTCGACCGACCAAGAGACCCAGTACTTC,TRBV20-1,few,TRBJ2-5,TRBD2